Only a few counts were recorded for the clone carrying this TCR beta chain. The antigen is unknown. Making TCR cDNA involved 5'RACE template switching, which added UMIs and a universal primer site. Each CDR3 protein is one row after TCRdb ran MiXCR on the 5' RACE reads. The sample yields tens of thousands of distinct CDR3 sequences, around 7.8% seen once. The CDR3 covers 10 residues. V was pared by 9 bases and J by 8 bases, with 11 bases between. The sample comes from a study of T cells after yellow fever vaccination. Findings and limits, study-wide: Reappearance after the booster was seen for most primary-vaccination clones, at 95% to 98% CD4 and 70% to 90% CD8. Although most clonotypes did not, a small share appeared in both CD4 and CD8 compartments.

The material sequenced was CD8+ T cells sorted from PBMCs, taken 9 to 10 days after the first yellow fever vaccination. This chain connects TRBV23-1 to TRBJ2-7; D possibly uses TRBD1 or TRBD2 (5 bases each). TRBV23-1 is an open reading frame, and its role is uncertain. This receptor was taken from a man aged 18 to 35 who received the YFV17D yellow fever vaccine. The CDR3 DNA follows: TGCGCCAGGGGGCCGGGACAGCAGTACTTC. As protein: CARGPGQQYF.